Presented here are 25 T cell receptor beta chains from one specimen sequenced in a study of low-dose radiotherapy and immunotherapy resistance in tumors. Time point meaning: before trial treatment. TRAV- and TRBV-specific primers, spanning alpha and beta chains, primed first-strand cDNA. TCR amplification ran 15 to 25 PCR cycles using constant-region and V-primer adapter primers. MiXCR, run by TCRdb on the reads, gives a single entry per CDR3 protein. The sample carries about 64,000 distinct CDR3 sequences, about 30% recorded once. The material sequenced was PBMCs, taken before treatment. The receptors were gathered from a male donor with rectosigmoid adenocarcinoma.

As concerns this clonotype: A far larger clone is off by one base, so a read error is likely. The rearrangement uses TRBV5-5 and TRBJ2-7; no clear D gene. V lost 1 base and J 7 bases, leaving 9 bases between the germline ends. CDR1 and CDR2 (germline): SGHKS, YYEKEE (reference sequence). The length of the CDR3 is 12 residues. The chain's CDR3 is CASSLLLNEQYF. Here the CDR3 DNA reads TGTGCCAGCAGCTTGTTACTCAATGAGCAGTACTTC.

This clonotype has at least ten counts. The V gene is TRBV29-1, the J gene TRBJ1-1; 11 bases are a match to TRBD1. Germline V lookup: CDR1 SQVTM, CDR2 ANQGSEA. J lost 11 bases, V lost 7 bases, and 9 bases had no gene match. This CDR3 is built from 12 residues. The CDR3 here is CSEAGQGARAFF. DNA of the CDR3: TGCAGCGAGGCCGGACAGGGGGCGCGGGCTTTCTTT.

This clonotype was observed many times. This chain uses TRBV9 with TRBJ1-1; TRBD1 might be the D (6 bases). The CDR3 spans 19 residues. Germline lookup yields CDR1 SGDLS and CDR2 YYNGEE. V lost 0 bases and J 7 bases, leaving 28 bases between the germline ends. The CDR3: CASSVGLGGGQAEAGEAFF. In DNA form, the CDR3 reads TGTGCCAGCAGCGTAGGGTTGGGGGGGGGCCAGGCGGAGGCGGGTGAAGCTTTCTTT.

This clonotype occurred once. This chain links TRBV6-2 or TRBV6-3 with TRBJ2-7, with D tentatively TRBD2 (5 bases). This CDR3 has 14 residues. V was pared by 6 bases and J by 2 bases, with 14 bases between. Per germline, CDR1 MNHEY and CDR2 SVGEGT. The CDR3 nucleotides are TGTGCCAGCAGGGCCGGGATTAACACCTACGAGCAGTACTTC. Its translation is CASRAGINTYEQYF.

This clonotype was counted at least ten times. The chain links TRBV5-1 to TRBJ1-6; 8 bases are shared with TRBD1. The V gene's germline CDR1 is SGHRS and CDR2 YFSETQ. The V segment lost 2 bases and the J segment 9 bases; nucleotides outside the gene matches: 4. There are 14 residues in the CDR3. CDR3 in amino acids: CASSLAGGFSPLHF. The CDR3 DNA is TGCGCCAGCAGCTTAGCAGGGGGCTTTTCACCCCTCCACTTT. The variable domain in full, completed from reference TRBV5-1 and TRBJ1-6, reads KAGVTQTPRYLIKTRGQQVTLSCSPISGHRSVSWYQQTPGQGLQFLFEYFSETQRNKGNFPGRFSGRQFSNSRSEMNVSTLELGDSALYLCASSLAGGFSPLHFGNGTRLTVT.

This clonotype occurred many times. The chain uses TRBV5-5 and TRBJ2-7; D perhaps matches TRBD1 (6 bases). V was cut by 0 bases and J by 4 bases, with 14 bases left in between. The CDR3 loop spans 15 amino acids. CDR1 SGHKS and CDR2 YYEKEE come from the germline V gene (reference sequence). The CDR3: CASSLVGAPGYEQYF. CDR3 DNA sequence: TGTGCCAGCAGCTTGGTGGGGGCGCCGGGTTACGAGCAGTACTTC.

This clonotype was picked up many times. J is TRBJ1-1 and V is TRBV6-2 or TRBV6-3, with D unresolved. Trimming took 6 bases from V and 1 from J, leaving 12 bases between them. There are 14 residues in the CDR3. Germline V gene sequence: CDR1 MNHEY, CDR2 SVGEGT. CDR3 loop: CASRGFGRNTEAFF. The CDR3 DNA reads TGTGCCAGCAGGGGGTTCGGGAGGAACACTGAAGCTTTCTTT.

This clonotype has at least ten counts. The rearrangement uses TRBV28 and TRBJ2-7; 8 bases line up with TRBD1. Germline V gene sequence: CDR1 MDHEN, CDR2 SYDVKM. V was clipped by 4 bases and J by 0 bases; unmatched bases: 17. The CDR3 runs to 19 residues. In DNA, the CDR3 is TGTGCCAGCAGTTCACAGACCGGGACAGGAATGACCTTCTCCTACGAGCAGTACTTC. This codes for CASSSQTGTGMTFSYEQYF.

The J gene is TRBJ2-1, the V gene TRBV19, with 9 bases fitting TRBD2. This CDR3 is built from 14 residues. Germline loops: CDR1 LNHDA, CDR2 SQIVND (reference sequence). The V segment lost 5 bases and the J segment 8 bases; nucleotides outside the gene matches: 7. The CDR3 sequence: CASSPGTSIDEQFF. The CDR3 DNA is TGTGCCAGTAGTCCCGGGACTAGCATCGATGAGCAGTTCTTC. The full variable domain, rest sourced from reference TRBV19 and TRBJ2-1, is DGGITQSPKYLFRKEGQNVTLSCEQNLNHDAMYWYRQDPGQGLRLIYYSQIVNDFQKGDIAEGYSVSREKKESFPLTVTSAQKNPTAFYLCASSPGTSIDEQFFGPGTRLTVL.

Details on this clonotype: A far larger clone is only one base removed, so a read error is likely. The V and J genes are TRBV9 and TRBJ2-1, with no clear D. Germline lookup yields CDR1 SGDLS and CDR2 YYNGEE. Trimming removed 0 bases at V and 13 bases at J, with 14 bases between. The CDR3 covers 13 residues. The CDR3 bases are TGTGCCAGCAGCGTAGCCCCTCAAGAGACCCAGTTCTTC. Encoded protein: CASSVAPQETQFF. Full variable domain (outside the CDR3, taken from reference TRBV9 and TRBJ2-1): DSGVTQTPKHLITATGQRVTLRCSPRSGDLSVYWYQQSLDQGLQFLIQYYNGEERAKGNILERFSAQQFPDLHSELNLSSLELGDSALYFCASSVAPQETQFFGPGTRLTVL.

V gene TRBV7-2 combines with J gene TRBJ2-1; 9 bases align to TRBD1. V was clipped by 0 bases and J by 0 bases; unmatched bases: 0. Germline CDR1 and CDR2: SGHTA and FQGNSA. The CDR3 contains 16 residues. This CDR3 is CASSLATGGSYNEQFF. CDR3 sequence (DNA): TGTGCCAGCAGCTTAGCGACAGGGGGCTCCTACAATGAGCAGTTCTTC.

This clonotype was detected many times. The chain links TRBV19 to TRBJ1-2; tentatively, D is TRBD1 (6 bases). The CDR3 spans 12 residues. Trimming removed 8 bases from V and 4 bases from J, with 11 bases in between. Per germline, CDR1 LNHDA and CDR2 SQIVND (reference sequence). The chain's CDR3 is CASHDRTYGYTF. The CDR3 nucleotides read TGTGCCAGTCACGACAGGACCTATGGCTACACCTTC.

This clonotype was observed at least ten times. The chain recombines TRBV27 with TRBJ1-5; D is unresolved. The V end was cut by 5 bases, the J end by 0 bases, with 8 bases between. CDR1 is MNHEY, CDR2 SMNVEV, per germline (reference sequence). The CDR3 is 14 amino acids. CDR3 loop: CASSPGYSNQPQHF. The CDR3 coding sequence is TGTGCCAGCAGTCCAGGCTATAGCAATCAGCCCCAGCATTTT.

This clonotype was found many times. The V gene is TRBV7-9, the J gene TRBJ2-7; 9 bases map to TRBD1. The CDR3 consists of 14 residues. The germline V gene encodes CDR1 SEHNR and CDR2 FQNEAQ (reference sequence). V shed 5 bases, J shed 5 bases, and the junction held 7 bases outside the gene matches. Written as DNA, the CDR3 is TGTGCCAGCAGCCCGGACAGGGGAGGTAACGAGCAGTACTTC. Encoded protein: CASSPDRGGNEQYF.

The chain combines TRBV5-4 with TRBJ2-2, with D unresolved. The CDR3 consists of 13 residues. CDR1 is SGHNT, CDR2 YYREEE, per germline (reference sequence). Trimming left V 1 base short and J 6 bases short, with 7 bases between. As DNA, the CDR3 is TGTGCCAGCAGCTTGTTTGGAGCCGGGGAGCTGTTTTTT. This gives the protein CASSLFGAGELFF. The entire variable domain, with the rest obtained from reference TRBV5-4 and TRBJ2-2, is as follows: ETGVTQSPTHLIKTRGQQVTLRCSSQSGHNTVSWYQQALGQGPQFIFQYYREEENGRGNFPPRFSGLQFPNYSSELNVNALELDDSALYLCASSLFGAGELFFGEGSRLTVL.

This chain connects TRBV2 to TRBJ1-5, with 8 positions matching TRBD1. The CDR3 extends over 14 amino acids. Germline-derived CDR1 and CDR2 are SNHLY and FYNNEI. Trimming cost V 3 bases and J 6 bases; bases outside gene matches: 4. CDR3 in DNA: TGTGCCAGCAGTGATCCAGGGGGCACTCAGCCCCAGCATTTT. Residues: CASSDPGGTQPQHF.

This clonotype has at least ten counts. V usage is TRBV6-2 or TRBV6-3 and J usage is TRBJ2-7; 8 bases match TRBD2. Germline V gene data show CDR1 as MNHEY and CDR2 as SVGEGT. The length of the CDR3 is 15 residues. J gave up 3 bases and V 2 bases, and 6 bases lay outside the gene matches. The CDR3 protein is CASSYVGLEGYEQYF. CDR3 sequence (DNA): TGTGCCAGCAGTTACGTGGGACTAGAGGGCTACGAGCAGTACTTC.

In its sample, this clonotype was seen once. V usage is TRBV6-2 or TRBV6-3 and J usage is TRBJ2-1; TRBD2 matches 11 bases. The trim removed 0 bases at V and 0 bases at J, leaving 7 bases unmatched. The CDR3 covers 19 residues. The germline V gene has CDR1 MNHEY and CDR2 SVGEGT. The CDR3 coding sequence is TGTGCCAGCAGTTACTCCCCTAGCGGGGGGCAGAGCTCCTACAATGAGCAGTTCTTC. The encoded protein is CASSYSPSGGQSSYNEQFF.

Worth noting for this clonotype: It is likely a read error: a sequence one base away is far more abundant. CDR3 protein: CASSQALSGGAYNEQYF. The CDR3 DNA sequence: TGCGCCAGCAGCCAAGCCCTTAGCGGGGGGGCCTACAATGAGCAGTACTTC. V gene TRBV4-3 combines with J gene TRBJ2-7, with TRBD2 identical over 11 bases. Germline assignment: CDR1 LGHNA and CDR2 YSLEER. The CDR3 is 17 residues long. Trimming at V came to 1 base and at J to 7 bases, leaving 12 bases not matched to a gene.

In DNA form, the CDR3 reads TGTGCCAGCAGCCAAGGGAAGGAAGCTTTCTTT. It codes for CASSQGKEAFF. The rearrangement uses TRBV7-6 and TRBJ1-1, with unresolved D. The CDR3 extends over 11 amino acids. The V gene's germline CDR1 is SGHVS and CDR2 FNYEAQ. V lost 5 bases, J lost 8 bases, and 9 bases lay in between.

This clonotype occurred many times. The chain has TRBV28 and TRBJ2-6; a possible D gene is TRBD1 (6 bases). This CDR3 region has 15 residues. Trimming cost V 6 bases and J 1 base, with 10 bases left between them. Germline CDR1 reads MDHEN; CDR2 reads SYDVKM. The CDR3 here is CASSETGSGANVLTF. CDR3 nucleotide sequence: TGTGCCAGCAGCGAAACAGGGTCTGGGGCCAACGTCCTGACTTTC.

This clonotype showed up many times. The chain combines TRBV7-2 with TRBJ2-3, with TRBD1 as a possible D gene (6 bases). With 4 bases removed from V and 4 bases from J, the gap between germline ends came to 18 bases. The CDR3 is 16 amino acids. CDR1 SGHTA and CDR2 FQGNSA come from the germline V gene. The CDR3 protein is CASSSSGQGWADTQYF. The CDR3 coding sequence is TGTGCCAGCAGCTCCTCGGGACAAGGCTGGGCAGATACGCAGTATTTT.

This clonotype has a count of ten or more. The J gene is TRBJ2-1, the V gene TRBV5-1; D ambiguous. The CDR3 runs to 15 residues. Trimming took off 0 bases at V and 0 bases at J, with 7 bases between the two ends. Germline lookup yields CDR1 SGHRS and CDR2 YFSETQ. The CDR3 loop is CASSLGESSYNEQFF. DNA for the CDR3: TGCGCCAGCAGCTTGGGCGAGAGCTCCTACAATGAGCAGTTCTTC.

This clonotype showed up just once. The genes are TRBV7-9 and TRBJ2-6; D is uncertain. CDR1 is SEHNR and CDR2 is FQNEAQ in the germline V gene (reference sequence). The CDR3 loop spans 15 amino acids. Trimming cost V 6 bases and J 1 base, with 10 bases left between them. CDR3 in amino acids: CASSRSESGANVLTF. The CDR3 nucleotides read TGTGCCAGCAGTCGCAGTGAGTCTGGGGCCAACGTCCTGACTTTC. The full variable domain, with the rest looked up from reference TRBV7-9 and TRBJ2-6, is DTGVSQNPRHKITKRGQNVTFRCDPISEHNRLYWYRQTLGQGPEFLTYFQNEAQLEKSRLLSDRFSAERPKGSFSTLEIQRTEQGDSAMYLCASSRSESGANVLTFGAGSRLTVL.

About this clonotype itself: With a far larger clone one base away, a read error is the likely cause. The chain uses TRBV12-3 or TRBV12-4 and TRBJ1-3; D is possibly TRBD1 (5 bases). This CDR3 spans 17 amino acids. The DNA for the CDR3 is TGTGCCAGCAGTTACACCCGTTGGCAGGGTAATGGAAAGACCATATATTTT. This sequence encodes CASSYTRWQGNGKTIYF.